This TCR beta chain is drawn from a study of OX40 agonist ivuxolimab in advanced cancers. For the study at large: Enrolled patients in dose escalation had cancers that were hepatocellular carcinoma, melanoma, renal cell or head and neck cancer. One hepatocellular carcinoma and a couple of cutaneous melanoma patients partially responded.

As for this clone: Its specificity is not known.

The length of the CDR3 is 17 residues. Trimming at V came to 1 base and at J to 6 bases, leaving 5 bases not matched to a gene. The germline gives CDR1 LGHNA, CDR2 YNFKEQ. Whole-study results and caveats: Clonal expansion from baseline to week 6 occurred in both CD4+ and CD8+ T cells. The mean number of expanded clones was higher in CD8+ T cells than in CD4+.

Sequenced by immunoSEQ multiplex PCR; TCRdb stores in-frame clones only, minus some. This table has 65,000 or so clones, roughly nine tenths appearing once. Sequencing was performed on CD4+ or CD8+ T cells sorted from blood, taken in a trial of the OX40 agonist ivuxolimab. The clonotype comes from an adult with an advanced solid tumor such as melanoma, head and neck, liver or kidney cancer. The chain joins TRBV4-2 to TRBJ2-3, with TRBD2 identical over 15 bases. The CDR3 DNA reads TGTGCCAGCAGCCAAGGGACTAGCGGGAGGGCCTGGGATACGCAGTATTTT. It yields the protein CASSQGTSGRAWDTQYF.